This T cell receptor (beta chain) was identified in a study of cytomegalovirus exposure and HLA in healthy donors. Study overall: The approximately 130 validation repertoires matched the roughly 670 first-cohort repertoires in platform, a later analysis reported.

V gave up 8 bases and J gave up 8 bases; unmatched junction bases: 6. This CDR3 is 13 amino acids long. The V gene's germline CDR1 is SNHLY and CDR2 FYNNEI. The table came from immunoSEQ multiplex PCR; TCRdb's copy has only in-frame clones and leaves some out. The sample includes 50,000 to 65,000 clones, around 90% of them seen just once. This clone turned up a few times. Its antigen is currently unknown. It was the roughly 110-subject validation cohort, separate from the approximately 680-subject first cohort, to which the donors belonged. Study observations and caveats: According to a subsequent analysis, TCR clusters from the first cohort were inclined to appear together in the roughly 130 validation repertoires.

The clonotype was recovered from a woman aged 18-29 years in good health and CMV-seropositive. The sequenced sample consisted of PBMCs. J is TRBJ1-6 and V is TRBV2; 7 positions agree with TRBD1. The CDR3 spells CASGDRADSPLHF. The CDR3 region has the DNA TGTGCCAGCGGAGACAGGGCTGATTCACCCCTCCACTTT.